The 20 T cell receptor beta chains below all came from one sample that was sequenced in a study of T cells in Graves' hyperthyroidism and ophthalmopathy. Amplification of TCR beta CDR3 regions used RNA as the template. The TCR CDR3 first-round RT-PCR relied on the HTBI primer set. TCRdb re-derived calls from the multiplex PCR reads in MiXCR, one entry per CDR3 protein. The data show some 550,000 distinct CDR3 sequences, more than 15% seen once. The source material was blood. These receptors were obtained from a woman aged 35 to 49 with Graves' ophthalmopathy.

This clonotype was counted between two and nine times. The CDR3 sequence is CASTDWAYEQYF. The DNA for the CDR3 is TGTGCCAGCACTGACTGGGCCTACGAGCAGTACTTC. The chain has TRBV28 and TRBJ2-7; no clear D. Germline V gene sequence: CDR1 MDHEN, CDR2 SYDVKM. The ends were cut back, 7 bases at V and 2 bases at J, with 9 bases in the middle. This CDR3 comprises 12 residues.

This chain connects TRBV4-1 to TRBJ2-7; D is possibly TRBD1 or TRBD2 (7 bases each). Germline CDR1 reads MGHRA; CDR2 reads YSYEKL. The CDR3 spans 15 residues. Trimming took off 6 bases at V and 1 base at J, with 16 bases between the two ends. The CDR3 loop is CASRSRQGGSYEQYF. As DNA, the CDR3 is TGCGCCAGCAGGAGCAGACAGGGAGGGTCCTACGAGCAGTACTTC.

On this clonotype itself: A clone one base away is much larger, so this may be a read error. V usage is TRBV28 and J usage is TRBJ1-6; D gene unclear. This CDR3 is built from 14 residues. Germline CDR1 MDHEN, CDR2 SYDVKM. CDR3 nucleotide sequence: TGTGCCGGCAGTTTAGTGAGGGCCAATTCACCCCTCCACTTT. Its translation is CAGSLVRANSPLHF.

This clonotype was recorded many times. The chain combines TRBV5-1 with TRBJ2-2; no clear D gene. Germline CDR1 SGHRS, CDR2 YFSETQ. The CDR3 is 12 amino acids. The V gene lost 2 bases and the J gene lost 3 bases, with 2 bases spanning the gap. In nucleotides, the CDR3 is TGCGCCAGCAGCTTTCACACCGGGGAGCTGTTTTTT. It codes for CASSFHTGELFF.

V is TRBV5-1 and J is TRBJ1-4, with D possibly matching TRBD1 (6 bases). Germline V CDR1 and CDR2: SGHRS, YFSETQ. V lost 4 bases, J lost 8 bases, and 12 bases lay in between. The CDR3 consists of 13 residues. CDR3 residues: CASSRGGGEKLFF. CDR3 DNA: TGCGCCAGCAGCCGGGGGGGGGGCGAAAAACTGTTTTTT.

The V call is TRBV29-1, the J call TRBJ2-1, with a possible D match to TRBD1 (5 bases). The CDR3 is 14 amino acids. Trimming stripped 4 bases from V and 3 bases from J, with 13 bases between. Germline CDR1 and CDR2: SQVTM and ANQGSEA. CDR3 in DNA: TGCAGCGTTGGGGGCGGCGAGTTCTACAATGAGCAGTTCTTC. It translates to CSVGGGEFYNEQFF.

At least ten counts were recorded for this clonotype. The chain joins TRBV11-2 to TRBJ2-5; D could derive from TRBD1 or TRBD2 (6 bases each). CDR1 is SGHAT, CDR2 FQNNGV, per germline. Trimming left V 8 bases short and J 5 bases short, with 18 bases between. The CDR3 has 14 amino acids. The CDR3 sequence is CASQEAGGAETQYF. The CDR3 DNA reads TGTGCCAGCCAGGAGGCCGGGGGCGCGGAGACCCAGTACTTC.

V is TRBV9 and J is TRBJ2-5; D is perhaps TRBD1 or TRBD2 (5 bases each). The germline V gene has CDR1 SGDLS and CDR2 YYNGEE. Trimming removed 4 bases at V and 1 base at J, with 14 bases between. The CDR3 sequence is 15 residues long. This CDR3 is CASSFRDGRQETQYF. CDR3 in DNA: TGTGCCAGCAGCTTTAGGGACGGACGCCAAGAGACCCAGTACTTC. The complete variable domain, with remaining parts taken from reference TRBV9 and TRBJ2-5, reads DSGVTQTPKHLITATGQRVTLRCSPRSGDLSVYWYQQSLDQGLQFLIQYYNGEERAKGNILERFSAQQFPDLHSELNLSSLELGDSALYFCASSFRDGRQETQYFGPGTRLLVL.

This clonotype was seen more than once but under ten times. The V call is TRBV6-1, the J call TRBJ1-2; 8 nucleotides agree with TRBD1. V shed 7 bases and J 8 bases; nucleotides not matched to a gene: 18. The CDR3 contains 16 residues. Looked up from germline, CDR1 is MNHNS and CDR2 is SASEGT. The CDR3 sequence: CASISGQGSSSVGYTF. The CDR3, as DNA: TGTGCCAGCATCAGCGGACAGGGATCATCCAGCGTGGGCTACACCTTC.

This clonotype was counted ten times or more. V is TRBV11-2 and J is TRBJ2-1, with TRBD2 identical over 8 bases. This CDR3 is 14 amino acids long. Germline lookup yields CDR1 SGHAT and CDR2 FQNNGV. J was trimmed by 3 bases and V by 3 bases; bases with no gene match: 1. The CDR3 sequence: CASSLGLGYNEQFF. CDR3 in DNA: TGTGCCAGCAGCTTGGGACTAGGCTACAATGAGCAGTTCTTC.

This clonotype appeared many times. The chain has TRBV6-1 and TRBJ1-6, with 7 bases matching TRBD1. The CDR3 spans 16 residues. V dropped 0 bases and J dropped 9; count of bases not matched to a gene: 8. In germline, CDR1 is MNHNS, CDR2 SASEGT. The CDR3 bases are TGTGCCAGCAGTGAAGCCCCAGGGGGGGACTTTTCACCCCTCCACTTT. Translation gives CASSEAPGGDFSPLHF.

Of note for this clonotype: Since a much larger clone is just one base distant, this may be a read error. The gene calls are TRBV18 and TRBJ1-1; 9 nucleotides match TRBD1. Germline loops: CDR1 KGHSH, CDR2 LQKENI. CDR3 size: 16 residues. This CDR3 reads CASSSRQGEENTGAFF. CDR3 sequence (DNA): TGTGCCAGCTCATCACGACAGGGGGAAGAGAACACTGGAGCTTTCTTT.

Ten or more counts support this clonotype. The chain is built from TRBV20-1 and TRBJ2-5; D is perhaps TRBD1 or TRBD2 (5 bases each). Trimming removed 5 bases from V and 7 bases from J, with 20 bases in between. The CDR3 has 14 residues. CDR1 and CDR2 (germline): DFQATT, SNEGSKA (reference sequence). The CDR3 DNA sequence: TGCAGTGCTTCCCCCGGGACCCAGGTTCGGACCCAGTACTTC. It is translated as CSASPGTQVRTQYF.

In its sample, this clonotype was seen many times. The rearrangement uses TRBV2 and TRBJ2-1, with a weak D call TRBD1 (6 bases). The germline V and J ends were trimmed by 5 bases and 7 bases, with 15 bases remaining between them. The CDR3 loop spans 14 amino acids. Germline CDR1 and CDR2: SNHLY and FYNNEI. The CDR3 region is CASSKTRGKNEQFF. The DNA for the CDR3 is TGTGCCAGCAGTAAGACGAGGGGGAAAAATGAGCAGTTCTTC. Using reference TRBV2 and TRBJ2-1 for the parts outside the CDR3, the full variable domain is EPEVTQTPSHQVTQMGQEVILRCVPISNHLYFYWYRQILGQKVEFLVSFYNNEISEKSEIFDDQFSVERPDGSNFTLKIRSTKLEDSAMYFCASSKTRGKNEQFFGPGTRLTVL.

The chain carries TRBV20-1 and TRBJ1-4; possible D gene TRBD1, 5 bases. V lost 3 bases and J 2 bases, leaving 7 bases between the germline ends. The CDR3 length is 13 residues. Germline V gives CDR1 DFQATT, CDR2 SNEGSKA (reference sequence). The CDR3 reads CSAREGTNEKLFF. CDR3 nucleotide sequence: TGCAGTGCTAGGGAGGGGACTAATGAAAAACTGTTTTTT.

This clonotype was picked up a small number of times. J is TRBJ2-3 and V is TRBV20-1; D possibly corresponds to TRBD2 (5 bases). The V gene lost 6 bases and the J gene lost 3 bases, with 13 bases spanning the gap. The CDR3 has 13 amino acids. CDR1 and CDR2 from the germline V gene are DFQATT and SNEGSKA (reference sequence). CDR3 amino acids: CSAAETGTDTQYF. The CDR3 nucleotides are TGCAGTGCGGCCGAGACGGGAACAGATACGCAGTATTTT.

This clonotype was picked up many times. The chain combines TRBV28 with TRBJ1-1, with 8 bases identical to TRBD1. The CDR3 extends over 18 amino acids. Germline CDR1 and CDR2: MDHEN and SYDVKM. Trimming removed 3 bases from V and 0 bases from J; junction bases left unmatched: 12. The CDR3 region is CASSLYGQGASLNTEAFF. DNA of the CDR3: TGTGCCAGCAGTTTGTATGGCCAGGGGGCGAGTTTGAACACTGAAGCTTTCTTT.

This clonotype was counted ten times or more. The J gene is TRBJ2-7, the V gene TRBV6-1; D is unresolved. V was trimmed by 4 bases and J by 3 bases, leaving 10 bases between them. Germline V gene sequence: CDR1 MNHNS, CDR2 SASEGT. CDR3 size: 13 residues. The CDR3 DNA sequence: TGTGCCAGCAGTGGATCCCCGCTCTACGAGCAGTACTTC. Its translation is CASSGSPLYEQYF.

This clonotype was recorded many times. Because the CDR3's place on the DNA is in doubt, the DNA is left out and the CDR3 is given as listed by TCRdb. The J gene is TRBJ2-7, the V gene TRBV27. Termini included, the CDR3 measures 13 amino acids. The germline CDR1 and CDR2 sequences are MNHEY and SMNVEV (reference sequence). CDR3 residues: CASSILGSYEQYF.

This clonotype was counted a few times. The rearrangement joins TRBV20-1 to TRBJ1-4; maybe TRBD1 (6 bases). The CDR3 covers 15 residues. The germline V and J ends were trimmed by 5 bases and 4 bases, with 17 bases remaining between them. From germline, CDR1 is DFQATT and CDR2 SNEGSKA (reference sequence). CDR3: CSAPSPGHLNEKLFF. As DNA, the CDR3 is TGCAGTGCTCCTTCTCCGGGACACCTTAATGAAAAACTGTTTTTT.